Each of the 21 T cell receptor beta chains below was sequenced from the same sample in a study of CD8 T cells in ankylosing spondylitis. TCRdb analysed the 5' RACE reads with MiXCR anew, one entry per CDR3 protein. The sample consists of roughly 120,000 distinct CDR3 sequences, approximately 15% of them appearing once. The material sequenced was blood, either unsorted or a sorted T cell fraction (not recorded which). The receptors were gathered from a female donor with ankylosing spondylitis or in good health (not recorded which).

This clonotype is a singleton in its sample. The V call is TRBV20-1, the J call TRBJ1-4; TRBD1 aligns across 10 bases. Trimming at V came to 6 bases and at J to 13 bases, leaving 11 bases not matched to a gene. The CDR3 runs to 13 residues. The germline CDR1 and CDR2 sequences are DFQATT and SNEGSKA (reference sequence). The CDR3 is CSAPGTGVDILFF. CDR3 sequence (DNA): TGCAGTGCCCCCGGGACAGGGGTGGATATACTGTTTTTT.

CDR3 loop: CASSLAIGQGNEKLFF. The DNA for the CDR3 is TGCGCCAGCAGCTTGGCCATAGGACAGGGGAATGAAAAACTGTTTTTT. This sequence joins TRBV5-1 and TRBJ1-4; 9 positions agree with TRBD1. J lost 5 bases, V lost 0 bases, and 5 bases had no gene match. The CDR3 loop spans 16 amino acids. Looked up from germline, CDR1 is SGHRS and CDR2 is YFSETQ. The full variable domain, rest sourced from reference TRBV5-1 and TRBJ1-4, is KAGVTQTPRYLIKTRGQQVTLSCSPISGHRSVSWYQQTPGQGLQFLFEYFSETQRNKGNFPGRFSGRQFSNSRSEMNVSTLELGDSALYLCASSLAIGQGNEKLFFGSGTQLSVL.

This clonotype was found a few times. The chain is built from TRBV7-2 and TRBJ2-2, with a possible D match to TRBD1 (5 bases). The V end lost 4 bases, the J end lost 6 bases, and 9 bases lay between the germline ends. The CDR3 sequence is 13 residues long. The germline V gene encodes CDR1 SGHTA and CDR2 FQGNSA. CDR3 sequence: CASSSRGAGELFF. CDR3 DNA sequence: TGTGCCAGCAGCTCAAGGGGTGCCGGGGAGCTGTTTTTT.

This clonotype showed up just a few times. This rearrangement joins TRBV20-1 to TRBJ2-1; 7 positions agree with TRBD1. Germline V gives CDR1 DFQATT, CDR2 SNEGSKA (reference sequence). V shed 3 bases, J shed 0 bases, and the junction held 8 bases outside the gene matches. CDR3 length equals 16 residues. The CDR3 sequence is CSASGVGQSSYNEQFF. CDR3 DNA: TGCAGTGCTAGCGGCGTGGGACAGAGCTCCTACAATGAGCAGTTCTTC.

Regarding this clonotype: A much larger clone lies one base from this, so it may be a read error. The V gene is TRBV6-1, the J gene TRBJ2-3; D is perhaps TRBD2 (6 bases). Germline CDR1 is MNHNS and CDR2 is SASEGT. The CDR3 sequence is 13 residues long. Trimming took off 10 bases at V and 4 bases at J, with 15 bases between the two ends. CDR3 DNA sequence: TGTGCCAACAGGTCGGGACTCTCAGATACGCAGTATTTT. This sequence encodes CANRSGLSDTQYF.

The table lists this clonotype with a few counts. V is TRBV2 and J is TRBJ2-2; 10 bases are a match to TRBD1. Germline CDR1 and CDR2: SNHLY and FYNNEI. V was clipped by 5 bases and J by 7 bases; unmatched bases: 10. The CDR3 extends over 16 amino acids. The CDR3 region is CASSKDRGRLGGELFF. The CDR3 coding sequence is TGTGCCAGCAGTAAAGACAGGGGGCGGTTAGGCGGGGAGCTGTTTTTT.

For the CDR3, the DNA is TGCAGCGTTGTGACAGGGACTTTCCACGAGCAGTACTTC. As protein: CSVVTGTFHEQYF. The V gene is TRBV29-1, the J gene TRBJ2-7; D possibly corresponds to TRBD1 (7 bases). The V end lost 4 bases, the J end lost 5 bases, and 15 bases lay between the germline ends. Germline V gene data show CDR1 as SQVTM and CDR2 as ANQGSEA. This CDR3 spans 13 amino acids.

CDR3 in amino acids: CASSLPPNRLDNEQFF. CDR3 bases: TGTGCCAGCAGTCTCCCCCCCAACCGTCTGGACAATGAGCAGTTCTTC. The V gene is TRBV6-2 or TRBV6-3, the J gene TRBJ2-1; no clear D. Germline loops: CDR1 MNHEY, CDR2 SVGEGT. Between the trimmed V and J ends, which lost 5 bases and 5 bases, there was a span of 19 bases. The CDR3 covers 16 residues.

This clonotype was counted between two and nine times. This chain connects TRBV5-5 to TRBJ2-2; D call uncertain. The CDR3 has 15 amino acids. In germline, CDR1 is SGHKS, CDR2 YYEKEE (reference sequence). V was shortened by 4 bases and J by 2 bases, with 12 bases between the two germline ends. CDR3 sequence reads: CASSLGADNTGELFF. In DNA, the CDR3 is TGTGCCAGCAGCCTCGGTGCGGATAACACCGGGGAGCTGTTTTTT. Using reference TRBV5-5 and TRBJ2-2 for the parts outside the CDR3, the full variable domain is DAGVTQSPTHLIKTRGQQVTLRCSPISGHKSVSWYQQVLGQGPQFIFQYYEKEERGRGNFPDRFSARQFPNYSSELNVNALLLGDSALYLCASSLGADNTGELFFGEGSRLTVL.

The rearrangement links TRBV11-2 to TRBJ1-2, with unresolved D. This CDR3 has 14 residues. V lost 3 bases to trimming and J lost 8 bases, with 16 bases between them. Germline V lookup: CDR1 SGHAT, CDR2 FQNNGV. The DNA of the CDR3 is TGTGCCAGCAGCTTTCTGCCCTCATCTCTCGGCTACACCTTC. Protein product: CASSFLPSSLGYTF.

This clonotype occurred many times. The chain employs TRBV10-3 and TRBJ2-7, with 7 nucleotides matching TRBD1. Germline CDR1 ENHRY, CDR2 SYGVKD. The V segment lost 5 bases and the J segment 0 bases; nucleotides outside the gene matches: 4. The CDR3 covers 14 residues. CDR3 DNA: TGTGCCATCAGTTACAGGGGTTTCTCCTACGAGCAGTACTTC. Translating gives CAISYRGFSYEQYF.

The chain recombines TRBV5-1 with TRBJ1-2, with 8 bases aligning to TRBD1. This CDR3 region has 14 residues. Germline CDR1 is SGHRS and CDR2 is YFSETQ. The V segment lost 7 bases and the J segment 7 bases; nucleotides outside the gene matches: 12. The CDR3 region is CASRPGQEVSGYTF. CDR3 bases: TGCGCCAGCCGACCGGGACAGGAAGTGTCTGGCTACACCTTC. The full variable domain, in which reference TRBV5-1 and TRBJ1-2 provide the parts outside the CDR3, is KAGVTQTPRYLIKTRGQQVTLSCSPISGHRSVSWYQQTPGQGLQFLFEYFSETQRNKGNFPGRFSGRQFSNSRSEMNVSTLELGDSALYLCASRPGQEVSGYTFGSGTRLTVV.

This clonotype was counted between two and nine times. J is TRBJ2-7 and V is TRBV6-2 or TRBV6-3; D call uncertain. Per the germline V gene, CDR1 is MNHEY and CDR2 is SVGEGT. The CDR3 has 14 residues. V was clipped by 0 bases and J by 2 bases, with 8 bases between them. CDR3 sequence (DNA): TGTGCCAGCAGTTACTCGGCGGCGACCTACGAGCAGTACTTC. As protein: CASSYSAATYEQYF.

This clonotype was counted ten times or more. CDR3 region: CSVVVRGNQPQHF. CDR3 DNA sequence: TGCAGCGTTGTCGTCAGGGGCAATCAGCCCCAGCATTTT. V and J are TRBV29-1 and TRBJ1-5, with D perhaps TRBD1 (5 bases). The germline V gene encodes CDR1 SQVTM and CDR2 ANQGSEA. The CDR3 totals 13 residues. Trimming took 4 bases from V and 2 from J, leaving 9 bases between them.

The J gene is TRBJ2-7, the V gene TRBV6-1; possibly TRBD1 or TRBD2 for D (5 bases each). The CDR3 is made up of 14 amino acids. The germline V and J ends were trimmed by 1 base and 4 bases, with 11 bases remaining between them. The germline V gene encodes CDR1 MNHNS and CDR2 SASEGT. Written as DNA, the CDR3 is TGTGCCAGCAGTGAAGGAGGGGCCACGTACGAGCAGTACTTC. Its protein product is CASSEGGATYEQYF.

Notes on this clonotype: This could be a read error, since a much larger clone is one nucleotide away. CDR3 protein: CASSARDRETGQYF. The DNA for the CDR3 is TGTGCCAGCAGCGCCCGGGACAGGGAAACAGGGCAGTACTTC. This rearrangement joins TRBV9 to TRBJ2-7; 9 positions agree with TRBD1. With 3 bases clipped from V and 9 bases from J, the junction kept 10 bases outside the gene matches. From germline, CDR1 is SGDLS and CDR2 YYNGEE. This CDR3 region has 14 residues.

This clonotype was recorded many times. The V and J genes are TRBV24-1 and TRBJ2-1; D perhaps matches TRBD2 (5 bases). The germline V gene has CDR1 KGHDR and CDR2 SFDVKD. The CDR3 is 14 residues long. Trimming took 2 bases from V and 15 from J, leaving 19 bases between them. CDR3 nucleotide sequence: TGTGCCACCAGTGATTCCGCAGGTGGGAGTCGTCGGTTCTTC. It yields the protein CATSDSAGGSRRFF.

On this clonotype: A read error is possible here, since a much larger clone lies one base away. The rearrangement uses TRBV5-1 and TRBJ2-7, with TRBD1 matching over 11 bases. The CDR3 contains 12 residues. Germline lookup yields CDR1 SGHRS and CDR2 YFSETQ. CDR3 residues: CANSLGQGGQYF. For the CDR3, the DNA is TGCGCCAACAGCTTGGGACAGGGGGGGCAGTACTTC. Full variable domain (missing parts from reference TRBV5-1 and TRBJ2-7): KAGVTQTPRYLIKTRGQQVTLSCSPISGHRSVSWYQQTPGQGLQFLFEYFSETQRNKGNFPGRFSGRQFSNSRSEMNVSTLELGDSALYLCANSLGQGGQYFGPGTRLTVT.

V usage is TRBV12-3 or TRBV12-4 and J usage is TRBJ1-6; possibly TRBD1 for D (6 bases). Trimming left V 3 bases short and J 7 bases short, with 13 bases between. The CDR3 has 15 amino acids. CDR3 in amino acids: CASSFSGQGNSPLHF. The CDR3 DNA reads TGTGCCAGCAGTTTTTCTGGCCAGGGGAATTCACCCCTCCACTTT.

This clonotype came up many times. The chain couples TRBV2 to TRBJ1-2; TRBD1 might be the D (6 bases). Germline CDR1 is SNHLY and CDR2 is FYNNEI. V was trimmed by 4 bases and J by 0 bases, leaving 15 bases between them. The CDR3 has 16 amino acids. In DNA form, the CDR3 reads TGTGCCAGCAGTGGAATTGGGGGGACACCTAACTATGGCTACACCTTC. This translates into CASSGIGGTPNYGYTF.

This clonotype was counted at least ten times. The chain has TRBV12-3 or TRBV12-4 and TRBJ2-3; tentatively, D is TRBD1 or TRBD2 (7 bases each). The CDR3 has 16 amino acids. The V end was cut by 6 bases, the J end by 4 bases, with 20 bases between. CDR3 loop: CASSPRSAGGADTQYF. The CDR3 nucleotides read TGTGCCAGCAGCCCCCGTTCGGCAGGGGGGGCAGATACGCAGTATTTT.